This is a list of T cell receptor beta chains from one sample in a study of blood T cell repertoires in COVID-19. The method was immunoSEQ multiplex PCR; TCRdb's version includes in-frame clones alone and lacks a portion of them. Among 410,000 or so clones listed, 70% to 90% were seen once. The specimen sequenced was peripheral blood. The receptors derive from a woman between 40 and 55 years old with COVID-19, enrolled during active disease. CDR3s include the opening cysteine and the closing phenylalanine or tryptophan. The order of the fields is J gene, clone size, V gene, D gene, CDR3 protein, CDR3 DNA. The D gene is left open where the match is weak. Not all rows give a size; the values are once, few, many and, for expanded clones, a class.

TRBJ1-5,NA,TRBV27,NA,CASTKQGGDNQPQHF,TGTGCCAGCACTAAACAGGGTGGGGACAATCAGCCCCAGCATTTT
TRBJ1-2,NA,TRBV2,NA,CASSEATADGYTF,TGTGCCAGCAGTGAAGCAACGGCGGATGGCTACACCTTC
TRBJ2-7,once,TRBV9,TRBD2,CASSVAPRSSGSTYEQYF,TGTGCCAGCAGCGTAGCCCCCCGTAGCAGCGGGAGCACCTACGAGCAGTACTTC
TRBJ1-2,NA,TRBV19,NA,CASSIIVPRTARALNYGYTF,TGTGCCAGTAGTATTATAGTCCCCAGGACAGCCCGGGCGCTTAACTATGGCTACACCTTC
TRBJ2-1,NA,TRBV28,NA,CASRPPSEAGEQFF,TGTGCCAGCAGACCTCCCTCTGAGGCTGGTGAGCAGTTCTTC
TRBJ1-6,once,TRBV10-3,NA,CAISESREKNSPLHF,TGTGCCATCAGTGAGTCGAGGGAGAAGAATTCACCCCTCCACTTT
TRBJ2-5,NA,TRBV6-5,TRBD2,CASSYTSGRAGETQYF,TGTGCCAGCAGTTACACTAGCGGGAGGGCGGGGGAGACCCAGTACTTC
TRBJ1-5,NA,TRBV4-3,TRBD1,CASSQVIGDRGAFRPQHF,TGCGCCAGCAGCCAAGTTATAGGGGACAGGGGCGCCTTTAGGCCCCAGCATTTT
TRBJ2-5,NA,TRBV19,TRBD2,CASSLRGLAGGQETQYF,TGTGCCAGTAGCCTCCGGGGACTAGCGGGAGGGCAAGAGACCCAGTACTTC
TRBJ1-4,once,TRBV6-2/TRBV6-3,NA,CASSDGTREKLFF,TGTGCCAGCAGTGACGGGACAAGGGAAAAACTGTTTTTT
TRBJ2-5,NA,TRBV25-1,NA,CASSDWTVRQETQYF,TGTGCCAGCAGTGACTGGACAGTACGACAAGAGACCCAGTACTTC
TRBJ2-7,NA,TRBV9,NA,CASSVGDWPYEQYF,TGTGCCAGCAGCGTAGGGGACTGGCCCTACGAGCAGTACTTC
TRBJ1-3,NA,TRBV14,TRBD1,CASSARGQGLSSGNTIYF,TGTGCCAGCAGCGCTCGGGGACAGGGGTTAAGCTCTGGAAACACCATATATTTT
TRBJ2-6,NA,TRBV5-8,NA,CASSLGYIGVETGANVLTF,TGTGCCAGCAGCTTGGGTTACATAGGGGTAGAAACTGGGGCCAACGTCCTGACTTTC
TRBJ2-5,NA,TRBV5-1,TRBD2,CASSLVFTSEETQYF,TGCGCCAGCAGCTTGGTATTCACTAGCGAAGAGACCCAGTACTTC
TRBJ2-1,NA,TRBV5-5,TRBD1,CASSWDRGSYNEQFF,TGTGCCAGCAGCTGGGACAGGGGCTCCTACAATGAGCAGTTCTTC
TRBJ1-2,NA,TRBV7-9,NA,CASSLDVLLSDYGYTF,TGTGCCAGCAGCTTAGATGTCCTATTGTCGGACTATGGCTACACCTTC
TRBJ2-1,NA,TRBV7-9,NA,CASKAAYNEQFF,TGTGCCAGCAAAGCGGCCTACAATGAGCAGTTCTTC
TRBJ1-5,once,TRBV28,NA,CASSLRRLYSNQPQHF,TGTGCCAGCAGTTTGAGGAGACTGTATAGCAATCAGCCCCAGCATTTT
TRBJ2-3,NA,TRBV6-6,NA,CASSRNGLQGPSTDTQYF,TGTGCCAGCAGTCGAAACGGTTTACAGGGCCCTAGCACAGATACGCAGTATTTT
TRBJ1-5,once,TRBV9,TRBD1,CASSPRQGGQPQHF,TGTGCCAGCAGCCCCCGACAGGGAGGTCAGCCCCAGCATTTT
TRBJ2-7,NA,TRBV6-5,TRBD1,CASKPTGGLYEQYF,TGTGCCAGCAAACCGACAGGGGGCTTGTACGAGCAGTACTTC
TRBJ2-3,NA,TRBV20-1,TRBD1,CSASEVDRVKDTQYF,TGCAGTGCTAGTGAAGTTGACAGGGTTAAAGATACGCAGTATTTT
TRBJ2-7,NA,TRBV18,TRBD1,CASSPVDRGHEQYF,TGTGCCAGCTCACCAGTCGACAGGGGGCACGAGCAGTACTTC
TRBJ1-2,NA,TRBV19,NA,CASSILRGSDYGYTF,TGTGCCAGTAGTATATTGAGGGGGTCGGACTATGGCTACACCTTC
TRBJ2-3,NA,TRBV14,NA,CASSQMDGVDTQYF,TGTGCCAGCAGCCAAATGGACGGGGTGGATACGCAGTATTTT
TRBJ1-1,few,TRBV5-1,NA,CASSSFPGDTEAFF,TGCGCCAGCAGCTCTTTTCCAGGGGATACTGAAGCTTTCTTT